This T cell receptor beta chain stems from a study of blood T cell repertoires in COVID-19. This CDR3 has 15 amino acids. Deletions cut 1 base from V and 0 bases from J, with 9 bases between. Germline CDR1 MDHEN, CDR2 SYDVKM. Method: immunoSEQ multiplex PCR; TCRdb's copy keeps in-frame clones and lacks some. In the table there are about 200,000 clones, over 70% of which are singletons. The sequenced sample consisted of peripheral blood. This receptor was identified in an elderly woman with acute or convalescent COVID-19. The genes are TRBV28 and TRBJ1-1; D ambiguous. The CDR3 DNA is TGTGCCAGCAGTTTATCAGGTAACCTGAACACTGAAGCTTTCTTT. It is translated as CASSLSGNLNTEAFF.